This T cell receptor (beta chain) was captured by sequencing in a study of T cells after yellow fever vaccination. Background on the study: SMART-Seq v4 Ultra Low Input prepared libraries from low-cell fractions. General observations from the study: It was the secondary response that reached its peak faster, day 5 versus 15, but it was weaker. Among primary-vaccination clones, most reappeared after the booster, at about 95% for CD4 and under 90% for CD8.

The V gene end was trimmed by 3 bases and the J gene end by 0 bases; junction bases not matched to a gene: 4. This CDR3 is built from 16 residues. Germline V gives CDR1 SEHNR, CDR2 FQNEAQ (reference sequence). This clonotype was counted only a few times. The antigen is not known. A universal primer site and UMIs were added as TCR cDNA was made by 5'RACE template switching. TCRdb reprocessed the 5' RACE reads with MiXCR, giving one entry per CDR3 protein. The sample carries approximately 610,000 distinct CDR3 sequences, about a sixth recorded once. The sequences come from PBMCs, collected 5 days after the first yellow fever vaccination. V is TRBV7-9 and J is TRBJ2-2, with 7 bases matching TRBD1. This TCR was sampled from a man younger than 30 who received the YFV17D yellow fever vaccine. The CDR3 here is CASSLGQTTNTGELFF. The DNA of the CDR3 is TGTGCCAGCAGCTTGGGACAGACGACGAACACCGGGGAGCTGTTTTTT.